The next 12 T cell receptor beta chains were all read from a single sample in a study of metastatic and nonmetastatic thyroid tumors. Via MiXCR, TCRdb re-called the PCR reads. The sample records 10,000 to 15,000 clones, 28% being singletons. Patients underwent thyroid surgery, and none had received any treatment before it. The sample consisted of tumor tissue. The receptors here all came from a female donor with papillary thyroid cancer or a benign thyroid nodule (not recorded which). Some clones in this sample may be carry-over from other donors' samples.

The chain is built from TRBV7-3 and TRBJ2-2; no clear D. The CDR3 runs 14 residues. Deletions cut 8 bases from V and 1 base from J, with 11 bases between. The germline gives CDR1 SGHTA, CDR2 FQGTGA. The CDR3 loop is CASSPSRNTGELFF. The DNA for the CDR3 is TGTGCCAGCTCGCCTAGTCGGAACACCGGGGAGCTGTTTTTT.

J is TRBJ2-7 and V is TRBV6-2 or TRBV6-3; TRBD1 matches 9 bases. CDR1 MNHEY and CDR2 SVGEGT come from the germline V gene. This CDR3 is 14 amino acids long. With V trimmed by 6 bases and J by 5 bases, 8 bases remained unmatched. DNA of the CDR3: TGTGCCAGCAGAACACAGGGGGCGCTTCACGAGCAGTACTTC. This sequence encodes CASRTQGALHEQYF.

The chain carries TRBV5-1 and TRBJ1-2; possibly TRBD1 for D (5 bases). CDR3 length equals 12 residues. Deletions cut 3 bases from V and 12 bases from J, with 15 bases between. CDR1 and CDR2 from the germline V gene are SGHRS and YFSETQ. CDR3 amino acids: CASSSSARVHTF. For the CDR3, the DNA is TGCGCCAGCAGCTCCTCCGCCAGGGTACACACCTTC.

This clone showed up many times. The J gene is TRBJ2-5, the V gene TRBV30; D remains ambiguous. The germline V gene encodes CDR1 GTSNPN and CDR2 SVGIG (reference sequence). The V end lost 1 base, the J end lost 5 bases, and 8 bases lay between the germline ends. This CDR3 region has 12 residues. The CDR3 region is CAWSAGRETQYF. DNA of the CDR3: TGTGCCTGGAGTGCTGGGCGGGAGACCCAGTACTTC.

This clone showed up many times. The chain has TRBV4-1 and TRBJ2-1, with 8 bases lining up with TRBD2. Per the germline V gene, CDR1 is MGHRA and CDR2 is YSYEKL. V lost 3 bases and J lost 9; bases outside the gene matches: 4. This CDR3 contains 13 residues. The CDR3 protein is CASSHRTSLEQFF. The CDR3 DNA reads TGCGCCAGCAGCCACCGGACTAGCCTTGAGCAGTTCTTC.

This clone was counted a few times. The rearrangement links TRBV6-2 or TRBV6-3 to TRBJ1-3; the D is unclear. With 0 bases removed from V and 3 bases from J, the gap between germline ends came to 9 bases. The germline V gene encodes CDR1 MNHEY and CDR2 SVGEGT. The CDR3 sequence is 15 residues long. CDR3 in DNA: TGTGCCAGCAGTTACTCGAAGGGTCATGGAAACACCATATATTTT. Amino acids: CASSYSKGHGNTIYF.

The chain links TRBV7-3 to TRBJ2-1; a weak D match, TRBD2 (6 bases). From germline, CDR1 is SGHTA and CDR2 FQGTGA. The CDR3 contains 17 residues. With 1 base removed from V and 8 bases from J, the gap between germline ends came to 21 bases. The CDR3 region is CASSLKWVGGGVDEQFF. DNA of the CDR3: TGTGCCAGCAGCTTAAAATGGGTGGGTGGAGGGGTCGATGAGCAGTTCTTC.

This clone was recorded at least ten times. The chain is built from TRBV5-1 and TRBJ2-3, with TRBD2 matching over 7 bases. Unmatched junction bases numbered 12, after V lost 3 bases and J lost 2 bases. This CDR3 spans 17 amino acids. The germline CDR1 and CDR2 sequences are SGHRS and YFSETQ. The CDR3 loop reads CASSSALTSVTTDTQYF. CDR3 DNA: TGCGCCAGCAGCTCTGCATTAACTAGCGTAACCACAGATACGCAGTATTTT.

By its share, this clone is large. The chain links TRBV5-1 to TRBJ1-2; tentative D call: TRBD1 (5 bases). V was pared by 0 bases and J by 4 bases, with 10 bases between. The CDR3 is 14 amino acids. CDR1 and CDR2 (germline): SGHRS, YFSETQ. The DNA of the CDR3 is TGCGCCAGCAGCTTGGACGGGGGAGCCTATGGCTACACCTTC. Translation: CASSLDGGAYGYTF.

This clone is judged medium-sized. The rearrangement uses TRBV5-1 and TRBJ1-5; 8 bases agree with TRBD1. Per the germline V gene, CDR1 is SGHRS and CDR2 is YFSETQ. V was clipped by 4 bases and J by 7 bases; unmatched bases: 4. The CDR3 contains 13 residues. The CDR3 here is CASSVQGGQPQHF. The CDR3 DNA follows: TGCGCCAGCAGCGTACAGGGGGGGCAGCCCCAGCATTTT.

This clone was detected only a few times. This sequence joins TRBV6-2 or TRBV6-3 and TRBJ1-5; D not certain. V shed 2 bases and J shed 7 bases, with 9 bases lying between them. The CDR3 covers 13 residues. Per germline, CDR1 MNHEY and CDR2 SVGEGT. CDR3 nucleotides: TGTGCCAGCAGTTACGACATCCTACAGCCCCAGCATTTT. This sequence encodes CASSYDILQPQHF.

The sample holds one count of this clone. The V and J genes are TRBV20-1 and TRBJ2-7, with TRBD1 matching 8 bases. Germline assignment: CDR1 DFQATT and CDR2 SNEGSKA (reference sequence). Trimming removed 5 bases from V and 3 bases from J; junction bases left unmatched: 9. CDR3 length equals 14 residues. In nucleotides, the CDR3 is TGCAGTGCTGTCACCGGGACAGGCTACTACGAGCAGTACTTC. It specifies CSAVTGTGYYEQYF.